This T cell receptor (beta chain) was identified during a study of cytomegalovirus exposure and HLA in healthy donors. Overall study context: Around 200 million T cells yielded 90 million to 130 million unique TCR beta sequences, as an earlier analysis found. About 80 million unique TCRs from HLA-typed donors made up an early data release. Overall study findings and caveats: The authors judged a highly shared variant cluster likely a sequencing artifact. In a later analysis, parvovirus B19, influenza, CMV and Epstein-Barr virus appeared linked to several top co-occurrence clusters.

Germline V gives CDR1 SEHNR, CDR2 FQNEAQ (reference sequence). There are 11 residues in the CDR3. V was clipped by 3 bases and J by 11 bases, with 10 bases between them. To note about this clone: Its antigen is undetermined.

It was with 60 Vbeta and 13 Jbeta primers that the PCR ran. Repertoires were generated with immunoSEQ multiplex PCR, while TCRdb's copy carries only in-frame clones and drops some. The sample contains a few hundred thousand clones, roughly 80% of which appear only once. Material for sequencing was PBMCs. The chain links TRBV7-9 to TRBJ2-5; a weak D match, TRBD2 (5 bases). This sequence originates from a man in his forties in good health and CMV-seronegative. As DNA, the CDR3 is TGTGCCAGCAGCTTCCCCGGGGAGCAGTACTTC. Residues: CASSFPGEQYF.